This entry is about one T cell receptor beta chain. These data originate in a study of blood T cell repertoires in COVID-19. Across the whole study: From T cells, B-cell-depleted T cells, or PBMCs came the material, which was cDNA or gDNA.

In the authors' workflow: Reference gene primer amplification gave nucleated cell count estimates. Here immunoSEQ multiplex PCR was the method, and the copy in TCRdb shows in-frame clones only, minus some. That table gives V, J and clone size, and the DNA gave D and trimming. The top ten clones hold under 2.5% of a sample with about 50,000 clones, more than 75% of them seen once. V was clipped by 1 base and J by 3 bases; unmatched bases: 2. Germline V gives CDR1 GTSNPN, CDR2 SVGIG (reference sequence). This CDR3 has 13 amino acids. Sequencing was carried out using peripheral blood. The receptor was isolated from a woman older than 75 with COVID-19, enrolled during active disease. This chain links TRBV30 with TRBJ1-1, with 7 bases matching TRBD1. The CDR3 spells CAWSGQGYTEAFF. The CDR3 region has the DNA TGTGCCTGGAGTGGACAGGGATACACTGAAGCTTTCTTT.